In its sample, the clone carrying this T cell receptor beta chain was seen once. Its antigen is not known. The junction shows a germline mismatch at one end, possibly a read error. This entry is derived from a study of neurological immune-mediated disorders. Time point denoted: longitudinal time-point 1 (baseline). The starting material, 2 million PBMCs stored at -80 C, gave rise to the unsorted libraries. Study-level points and caveats: The greatest TCR clonal expansion occurred in HTLV-1-associated myelopathy and the least in multiple sclerosis, which fell below healthy controls.

One entry per CDR3 protein, called by TCRdb with MiXCR from the 5' RACE reads. This table holds under 40,000 distinct CDR3 sequences, roughly 3.1% found once. This sequence was found in a woman aged 55-69 years with multiple sclerosis. The specimen was PBMCs.

The CDR3 is CANSLARPSSYNEQFF. For the CDR3, the DNA is TGTGCCAACAGCTTAGCTAGGCCAAGTTCCTACAATGAGCAGTTCTTC. The rearrangement links TRBV7-9 to TRBJ2-1, with no clear D. There are 16 residues in the CDR3. The germline V gene encodes CDR1 SEHNR and CDR2 FQNEAQ (reference sequence).